The sequence of this T cell receptor beta chain was determined in a study of OX40 agonist ivuxolimab in advanced cancers. The table came from immunoSEQ multiplex PCR; TCRdb's copy has only in-frame clones and leaves some out. The data show 75,000 to 100,000 clones, with 75% to 95% seen just once and 0.25% to 0.35% held by the top ten. The specimen was CD4+ or CD8+ T cells sorted from blood, collected in a trial of the OX40 agonist ivuxolimab. The source is an adult with an advanced solid tumor such as melanoma, head and neck, liver or kidney cancer.

CDR3 sequence reads: CASSSPGGVGEKLFF. The CDR3 DNA sequence: TGTGCCAGCAGCTCACCGGGCGGGGTCGGTGAAAAACTGTTTTTT. This chain connects TRBV6-5 to TRBJ1-4; no reliable D call. CDR3 length equals 15 residues. Germline-derived CDR1 and CDR2 are MNHEY and SVGAGI. V was shortened by 6 bases and J by 7 bases, with 18 bases between the two germline ends.